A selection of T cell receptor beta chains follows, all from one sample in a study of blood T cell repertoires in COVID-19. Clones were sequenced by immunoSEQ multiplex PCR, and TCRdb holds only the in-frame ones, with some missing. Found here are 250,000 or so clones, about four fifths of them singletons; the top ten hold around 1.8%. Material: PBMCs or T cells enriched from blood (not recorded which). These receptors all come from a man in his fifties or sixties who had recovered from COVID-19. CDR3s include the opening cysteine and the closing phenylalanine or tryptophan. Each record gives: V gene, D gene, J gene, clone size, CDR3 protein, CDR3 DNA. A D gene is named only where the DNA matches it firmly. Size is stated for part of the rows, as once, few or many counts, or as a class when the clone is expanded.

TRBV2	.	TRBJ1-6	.	CASTYGGEGSPLHF	TGTGCCAGCACCTATGGAGGGGAGGGATCACCCCTCCACTTT
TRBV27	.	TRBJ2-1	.	CASTLTGEGYNEQFF	TGTGCCAGCACCCTGACAGGGGAGGGTTACAATGAGCAGTTCTTC
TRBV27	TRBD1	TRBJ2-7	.	CASSSRQGTSFEQYF	TGTGCCAGCAGCTCCAGACAGGGTACATCCTTTGAGCAGTACTTC
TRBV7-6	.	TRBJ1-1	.	CASSLSTGNTEAFF	TGTGCCAGCAGCTTATCTACAGGGAACACTGAAGCTTTCTTT
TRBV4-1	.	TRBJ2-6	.	CASSQERGRTGANVLTF	TGCGCCAGCAGCCAAGAGCGGGGACGTACTGGGGCCAACGTCCTGACTTTC
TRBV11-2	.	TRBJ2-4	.	CASRGLQPSIQYF	TGTGCCAGCAGGGGACTGCAACCCAGCATTCAGTACTTC
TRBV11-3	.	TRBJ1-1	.	CASSPRPNTEAFF	TGTGCCAGCAGCCCCCGTCCGAACACTGAAGCTTTCTTT
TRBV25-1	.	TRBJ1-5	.	CASRASGGDQPQHF	TGTGCCAGCAGAGCGAGTGGGGGGGATCAGCCCCAGCATTTT
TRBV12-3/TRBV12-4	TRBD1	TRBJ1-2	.	CASSHRGGYGYTF	TGTGCCAGCAGTCACAGGGGTGGGTATGGCTACACCTTC
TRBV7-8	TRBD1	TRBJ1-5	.	CASSSPGGWQPQHF	TGTGCCAGCAGCTCGCCAGGGGGCTGGCAGCCCCAGCATTTT
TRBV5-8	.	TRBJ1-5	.	CASSLAHLPNQPQHF	TGTGCCAGCAGCTTGGCTCACCTACCCAATCAGCCCCAGCATTTT
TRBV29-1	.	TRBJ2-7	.	CSVDLSGSYEQYF	TGCAGCGTTGATTTGTCCGGCTCCTACGAGCAGTACTTC
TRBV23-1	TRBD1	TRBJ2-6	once	CASSQSEVGQVSSGANVLTF	TGCGCCAGCAGTCAATCGGAGGTGGGACAGGTTAGCTCTGGGGCCAACGTCCTGACTTTC
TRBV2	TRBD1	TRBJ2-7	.	CASSRQGRIYEQYF	TGTGCCAGCAGCAGACAGGGGAGAATATACGAGCAGTACTTC
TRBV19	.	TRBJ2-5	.	CASSIGTNIQETQYF	TGTGCCAGTAGTATAGGCACAAACATCCAAGAGACCCAGTACTTC
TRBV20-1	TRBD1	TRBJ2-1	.	CSASELPGQGSYNEQFF	TGCAGTGCTAGTGAATTGCCCGGACAGGGGTCCTACAATGAGCAGTTCTTC
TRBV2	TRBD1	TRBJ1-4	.	CASSKGQGPAEKLFF	TGTGCCAGCAGTAAAGGACAGGGACCGGCTGAAAAACTGTTTTTT
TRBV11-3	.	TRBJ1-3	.	CASSAREFGNTIYF	TGTGCCAGCAGCGCAAGGGAGTTTGGAAACACCATATATTTT
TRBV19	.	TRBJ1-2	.	CASSIAATGYGYTF	TGTGCCAGTAGTATAGCAGCGACAGGCTATGGCTACACCTTC
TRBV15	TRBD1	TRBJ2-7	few	CATSRAGTGSYEQYF	TGTGCCACCAGCAGAGCCGGGACAGGGAGTTACGAGCAGTACTTC
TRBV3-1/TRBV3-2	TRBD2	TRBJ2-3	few	CASSHHGGGSTDTQYF	TGTGCCAGCAGCCACCACGGCGGGGGGAGCACAGATACGCAGTATTTT
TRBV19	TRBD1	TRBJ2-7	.	CASSPQTGAEQYF	TGTGCCAGTAGTCCCCAGACAGGGGCCGAGCAGTACTTC
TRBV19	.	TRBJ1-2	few	CASRNRGVEGYTF	TGTGCCAGTAGAAATCGGGGGGTTGAAGGCTACACCTTC
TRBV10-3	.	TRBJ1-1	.	CAISESTSPRGFLTEAFF	TGTGCCATCAGTGAGTCGACATCTCCCCGGGGGTTCCTCACTGAAGCTTTCTTT
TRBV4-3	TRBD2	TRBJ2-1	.	CASSLSGEDEQFF	TGCGCCAGCAGCCTTAGCGGGGAAGATGAGCAGTTCTTC
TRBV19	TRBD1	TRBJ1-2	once	CASSKTGTSPYYGYTF	TGTGCCAGTAGCAAGACAGGGACTTCGCCTTACTATGGCTACACCTTC
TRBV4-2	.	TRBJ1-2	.	CASSQDERGLVYGYTF	TGTGCCAGCAGCCAAGATGAAAGGGGCCTCGTCTATGGCTACACCTTC
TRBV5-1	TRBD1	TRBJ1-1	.	CASSKTGMNTEAFF	TGCGCCAGCAGCAAGACAGGGATGAACACTGAAGCTTTCTTT
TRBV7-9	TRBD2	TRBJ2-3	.	CASSPGLAGVMQYF	TGTGCCAGCAGCCCCGGACTAGCGGGGGTTATGCAGTATTTT
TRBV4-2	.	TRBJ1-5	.	CASSQDLQGNQPQHF	TGTGCCAGCAGCCAAGATCTACAGGGAAATCAGCCCCAGCATTTT
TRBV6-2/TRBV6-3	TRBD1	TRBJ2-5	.	CASSQTGTGRETQYF	TGTGCCAGCAGTCAAACCGGGACAGGGAGAGAGACCCAGTACTTC
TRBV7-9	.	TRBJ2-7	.	CASSSGPGHTYEQYF	TGTGCCAGCAGCTCTGGTCCGGGACATACCTACGAGCAGTACTTC
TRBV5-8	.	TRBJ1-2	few	CASSLEVGRRGYTF	TGTGCCAGCAGCTTGGAGGTGGGCAGGAGGGGCTACACCTTC
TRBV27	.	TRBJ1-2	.	CASSLSPANYGYTF	TGTGCCAGCAGTTTATCTCCAGCTAACTATGGCTACACCTTC
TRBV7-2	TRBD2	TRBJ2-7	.	CASSLRVSRGVNEQYF	TGTGCCAGCAGCTTAAGGGTCTCGCGGGGGGTCAACGAGCAGTACTTC
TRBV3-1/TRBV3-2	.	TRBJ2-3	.	CASSQDGVDTQYF	TGTGCCAGCAGCCAAGACGGGGTTGATACGCAGTATTTT
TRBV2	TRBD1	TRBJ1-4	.	CASSGGQGTINEKLFF	TGTGCCAGCAGTGGGGGACAGGGGACCATTAATGAAAAACTGTTTTTT
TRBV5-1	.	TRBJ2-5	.	CASSLGDTKETQYF	TGCGCCAGCAGCTTGGGAGACACGAAAGAGACCCAGTACTTC
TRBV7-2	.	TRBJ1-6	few	CASSLGQAYTSYNSPLHF	TGTGCCAGCAGCTTAGGGCAGGCGTACACCTCCTATAATTCACCCCTCCACTTT
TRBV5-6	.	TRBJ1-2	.	CASSLRQGRTF	TGTGCCAGCAGCTTACGGCAGGGTAGGACCTTC
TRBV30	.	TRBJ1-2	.	CAWRAADSNYGYTF	TGTGCCTGGAGGGCCGCTGACTCTAACTATGGCTACACCTTC
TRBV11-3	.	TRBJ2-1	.	CASSRGSNNEQFF	TGTGCCAGCAGCCGAGGCAGTAACAATGAGCAGTTCTTC